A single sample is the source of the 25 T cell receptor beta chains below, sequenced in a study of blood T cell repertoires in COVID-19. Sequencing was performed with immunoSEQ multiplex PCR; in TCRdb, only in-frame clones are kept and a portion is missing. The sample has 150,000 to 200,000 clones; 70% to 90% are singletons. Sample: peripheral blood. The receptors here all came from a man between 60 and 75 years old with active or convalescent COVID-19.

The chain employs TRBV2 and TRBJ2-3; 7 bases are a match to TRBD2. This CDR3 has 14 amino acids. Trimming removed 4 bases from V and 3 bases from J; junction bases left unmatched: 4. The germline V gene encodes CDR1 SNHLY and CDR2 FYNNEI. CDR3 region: CASSADSGTDTQYF. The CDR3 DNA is TGTGCCAGCAGTGCGGATAGCGGGACAGATACGCAGTATTTT.

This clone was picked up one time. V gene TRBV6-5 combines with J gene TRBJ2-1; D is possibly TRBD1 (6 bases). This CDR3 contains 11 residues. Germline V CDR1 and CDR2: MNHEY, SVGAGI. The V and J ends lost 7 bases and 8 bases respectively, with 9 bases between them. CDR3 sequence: CASTEGDEQFF. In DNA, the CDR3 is TGTGCCAGCACCGAGGGGGATGAGCAGTTCTTC.

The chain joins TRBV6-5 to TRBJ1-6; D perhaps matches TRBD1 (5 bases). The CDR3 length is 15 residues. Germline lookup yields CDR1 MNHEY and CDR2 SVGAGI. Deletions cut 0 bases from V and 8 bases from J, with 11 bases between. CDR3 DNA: TGTGCCAGCAGTTACTCGGGGGGTCGGGATTCACCCCTCCACTTT. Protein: CASSYSGGRDSPLHF.

CDR3 loop: CASSASGGQRTDTQYF. CDR3 bases: TGTGCCAGCAGCGCTAGCGGGGGCCAACGCACAGATACGCAGTATTTT. The chain uses TRBV9 and TRBJ2-3, with TRBD2 matching over 10 bases. CDR3 size: 16 residues. Germline assignment: CDR1 SGDLS and CDR2 YYNGEE. V was pared by 3 bases and J by 1 base, with 5 bases of the junction left unmatched.

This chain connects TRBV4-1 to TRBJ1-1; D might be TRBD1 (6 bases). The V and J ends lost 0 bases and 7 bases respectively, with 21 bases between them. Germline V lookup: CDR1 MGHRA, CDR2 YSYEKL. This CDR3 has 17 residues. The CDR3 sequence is CASSQEGHRVVFNEAFF. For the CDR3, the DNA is TGCGCCAGCAGCCAAGAGGGGCACAGGGTAGTTTTTAATGAAGCTTTCTTT.

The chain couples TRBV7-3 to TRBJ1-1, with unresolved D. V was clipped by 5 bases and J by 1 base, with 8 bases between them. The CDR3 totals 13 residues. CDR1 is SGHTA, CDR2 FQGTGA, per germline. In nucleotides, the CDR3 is TGTGCCAGCAGCCTACTTACGAACACTGAAGCTTTCTTT. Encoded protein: CASSLLTNTEAFF.

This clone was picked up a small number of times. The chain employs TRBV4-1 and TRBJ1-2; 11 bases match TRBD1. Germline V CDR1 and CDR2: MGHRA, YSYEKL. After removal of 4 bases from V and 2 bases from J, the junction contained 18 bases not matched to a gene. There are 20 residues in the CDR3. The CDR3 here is CASSPFLRGRDRGSNYGYTF. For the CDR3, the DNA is TGCGCCAGCAGCCCTTTCCTCCGGGGACGGGACAGGGGGTCGAACTATGGCTACACCTTC.

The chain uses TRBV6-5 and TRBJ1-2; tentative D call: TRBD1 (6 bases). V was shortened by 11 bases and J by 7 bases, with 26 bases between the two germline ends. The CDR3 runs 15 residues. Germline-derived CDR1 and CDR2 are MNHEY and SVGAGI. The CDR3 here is CAGRLGTGIIFGYTF. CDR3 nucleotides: TGTGCCGGCCGCCTCGGAACAGGGATAATTTTTGGCTACACCTTC.

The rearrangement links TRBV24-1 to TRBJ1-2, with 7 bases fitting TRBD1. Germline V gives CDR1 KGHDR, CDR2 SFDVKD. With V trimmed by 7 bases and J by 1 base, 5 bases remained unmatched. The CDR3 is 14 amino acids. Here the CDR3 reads CATSGTADNYGYTF. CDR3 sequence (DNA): TGTGCCACCAGCGGGACAGCTGATAACTATGGCTACACCTTC.

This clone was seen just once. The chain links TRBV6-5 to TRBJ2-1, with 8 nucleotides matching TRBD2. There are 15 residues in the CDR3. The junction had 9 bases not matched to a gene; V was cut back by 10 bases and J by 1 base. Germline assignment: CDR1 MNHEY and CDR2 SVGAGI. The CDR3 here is CAIAGLRGSYNEQFF. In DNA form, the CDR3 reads TGTGCCATAGCGGGACTCCGGGGGTCCTACAATGAGCAGTTCTTC.

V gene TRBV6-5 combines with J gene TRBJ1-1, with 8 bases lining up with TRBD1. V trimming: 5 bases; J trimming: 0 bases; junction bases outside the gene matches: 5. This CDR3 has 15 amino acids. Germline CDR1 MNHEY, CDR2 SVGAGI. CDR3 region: CASSPLGQVNTEAFF. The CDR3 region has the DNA TGTGCCAGCAGTCCTCTGGGACAGGTGAACACTGAAGCTTTCTTT.

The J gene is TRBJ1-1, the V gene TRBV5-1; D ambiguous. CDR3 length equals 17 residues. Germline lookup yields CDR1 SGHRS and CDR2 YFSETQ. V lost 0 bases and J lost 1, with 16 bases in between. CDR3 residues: CASSLAPLGGTNTEAFF. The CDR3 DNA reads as TGCGCCAGCAGCTTGGCCCCCCTGGGAGGCACGAACACTGAAGCTTTCTTT.

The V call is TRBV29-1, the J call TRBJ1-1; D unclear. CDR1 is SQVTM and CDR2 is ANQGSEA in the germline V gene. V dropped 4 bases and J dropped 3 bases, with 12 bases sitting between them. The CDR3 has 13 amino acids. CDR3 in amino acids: CSVVKAGDTEAFF. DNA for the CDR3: TGCAGCGTTGTTAAGGCCGGGGACACTGAAGCTTTCTTT.

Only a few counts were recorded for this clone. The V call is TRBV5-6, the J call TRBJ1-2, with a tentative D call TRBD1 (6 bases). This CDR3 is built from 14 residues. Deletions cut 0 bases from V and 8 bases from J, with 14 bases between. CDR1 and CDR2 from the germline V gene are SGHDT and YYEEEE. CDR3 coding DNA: TGTGCCAGCAGCTTGGCCGGGGGGGCGCAGGGCTACACCTTC. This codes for CASSLAGGAQGYTF.

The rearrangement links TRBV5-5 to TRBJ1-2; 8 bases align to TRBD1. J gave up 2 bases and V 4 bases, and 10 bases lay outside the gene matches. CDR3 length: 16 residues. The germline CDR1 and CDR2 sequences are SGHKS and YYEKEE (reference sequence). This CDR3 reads CASSPGQGPINYGYTF. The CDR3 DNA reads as TGTGCCAGCAGCCCCGGACAGGGACCTATAAACTATGGCTACACCTTC.

The DNA of the CDR3 is TGCAGCGTCAGCGGGGGGCCCGCCACAGATACGCAGTATTTT. It specifies CSVSGGPATDTQYF. This rearrangement joins TRBV29-1 to TRBJ2-3, with 9 bases that match TRBD2. V shed 6 bases, J shed 2 bases, and the junction held 6 bases outside the gene matches. This CDR3 is 14 amino acids long. The germline V gene encodes CDR1 SQVTM and CDR2 ANQGSEA.

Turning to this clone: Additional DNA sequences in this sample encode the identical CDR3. CDR3 sequence: CASSPGQGYEAFF. DNA of the CDR3: TGTGCCAGCTCGCCGGGACAGGGTTATGAAGCTTTCTTT. The chain joins TRBV18 to TRBJ1-1; the match to TRBD1 covers 9 bases. This CDR3 region has 13 residues. Germline CDR1 is KGHSH and CDR2 is LQKENI. Unmatched junction bases numbered 6, after V lost 6 bases and J lost 7 bases.

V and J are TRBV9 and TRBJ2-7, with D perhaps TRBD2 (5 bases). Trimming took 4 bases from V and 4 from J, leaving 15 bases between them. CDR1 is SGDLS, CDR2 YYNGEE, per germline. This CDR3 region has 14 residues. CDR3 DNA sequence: TGTGCCAGCAGCCCGAGGACGGGCGGGTACGAGCAGTACTTC. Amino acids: CASSPRTGGYEQYF. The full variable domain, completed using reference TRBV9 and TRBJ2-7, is DSGVTQTPKHLITATGQRVTLRCSPRSGDLSVYWYQQSLDQGLQFLIQYYNGEERAKGNILERFSAQQFPDLHSELNLSSLELGDSALYFCASSPRTGGYEQYFGPGTRLTVT.

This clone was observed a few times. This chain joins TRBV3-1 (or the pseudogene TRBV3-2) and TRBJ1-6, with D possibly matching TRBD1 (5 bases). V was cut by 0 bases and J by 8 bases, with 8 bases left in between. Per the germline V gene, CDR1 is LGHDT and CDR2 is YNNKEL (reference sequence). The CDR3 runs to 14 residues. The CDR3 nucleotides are TGTGCCAGCAGCCAAGAAGGGGTCGATTCACCCCTCCACTTT. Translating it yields CASSQEGVDSPLHF.

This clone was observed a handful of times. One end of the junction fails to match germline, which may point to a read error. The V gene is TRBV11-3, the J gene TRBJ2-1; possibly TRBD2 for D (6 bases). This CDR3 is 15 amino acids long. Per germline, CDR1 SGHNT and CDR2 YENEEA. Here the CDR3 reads CASSLGGVGYNVQFF. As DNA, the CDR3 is TGTGCCAGCAGCTTAGGGGGGGTAGGGTACAATGTGCAGTTCTTC.

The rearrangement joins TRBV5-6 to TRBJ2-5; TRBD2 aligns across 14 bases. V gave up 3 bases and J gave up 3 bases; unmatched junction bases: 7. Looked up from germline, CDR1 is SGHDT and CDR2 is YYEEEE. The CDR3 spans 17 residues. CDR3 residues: CASSSGTSGGWEETQYF. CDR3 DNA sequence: TGTGCCAGCAGCTCAGGGACTAGCGGGGGTTGGGAAGAGACCCAGTACTTC.

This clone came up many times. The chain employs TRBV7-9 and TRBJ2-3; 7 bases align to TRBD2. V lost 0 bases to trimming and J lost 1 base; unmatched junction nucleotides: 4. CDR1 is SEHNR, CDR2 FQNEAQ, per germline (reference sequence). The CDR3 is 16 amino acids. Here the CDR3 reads CASSLARAGRTDTQYF. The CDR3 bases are TGTGCCAGCAGCTTAGCGAGAGCGGGGCGCACAGATACGCAGTATTTT.

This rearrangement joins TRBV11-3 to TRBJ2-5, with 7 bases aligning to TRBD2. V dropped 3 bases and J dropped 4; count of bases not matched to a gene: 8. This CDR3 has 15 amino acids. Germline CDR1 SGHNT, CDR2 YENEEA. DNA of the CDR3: TGTGCCAGCAGCTTTGGCGGGGGACCCAGAGAGACCCAGTACTTC. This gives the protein CASSFGGGPRETQYF. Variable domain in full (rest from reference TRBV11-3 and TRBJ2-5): EAGVVQSPRYKIIEKKQPVAFWCNPISGHNTLYWYLQNLGQGPELLIRYENEEAVDDSQLPKDRFSAERLKGVDSTLKIQPAELGDSAVYLCASSFGGGPRETQYFGPGTRLLVL.

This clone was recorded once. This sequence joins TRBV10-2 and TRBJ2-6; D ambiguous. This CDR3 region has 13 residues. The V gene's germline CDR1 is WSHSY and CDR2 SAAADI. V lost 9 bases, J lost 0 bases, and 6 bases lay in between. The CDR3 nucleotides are TGCGCCAGTAGAGCCTCTGGGGCCAACGTCCTGACTTTC. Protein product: CASRASGANVLTF.

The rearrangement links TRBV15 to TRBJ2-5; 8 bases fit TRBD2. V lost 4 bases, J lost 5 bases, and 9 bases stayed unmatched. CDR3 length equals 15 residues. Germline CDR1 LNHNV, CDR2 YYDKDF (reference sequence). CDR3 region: CATSTRGAGVETQYF. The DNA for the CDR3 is TGTGCCACCAGCACCAGGGGAGCGGGGGTCGAGACCCAGTACTTC.